This T cell receptor beta chain was sequenced for a study of T cells in Graves' hyperthyroidism and ophthalmopathy. Points from the study as a whole: Before onset, by a median of around 6.4 months, the model predicted ophthalmopathy.

Diagnoses rested on clinical symptoms, serum thyroxine and TRAb, thyroid ultrasound and orbital computed tomography. Template material for amplifying TCR beta CDR3 regions consisted of RNA transcripts. RT-PCR in the first round (using the HTBI primer set) targeted the TCR CDR3. TCRdb reanalysed the multiplex PCR reads using MiXCR and keeps one entry per CDR3 protein. The sample contains more than 550,000 distinct CDR3 sequences, 18% of which appear only once. Trimming at V came to 3 bases and at J to 6 bases, leaving 3 bases not matched to a gene. This CDR3 has 13 amino acids. This clonotype was detected many times. Its antigen is unidentified.

The sequence was collected from a woman between 50 and 59 years old with Graves' hyperthyroidism that later progressed to Graves' ophthalmopathy. Sequencing used blood. The V gene is TRBV12-3 or TRBV12-4, the J gene TRBJ1-2, with 8 bases matching TRBD1. The CDR3 protein is CASSFSGGHGYTF. CDR3 sequence (DNA): TGTGCCAGCAGTTTTTCAGGGGGCCATGGCTACACCTTC.